What follows is one T cell receptor beta chain and its context. The sample comes from a study of STAT5B mutations in CD4+ large granular lymphocyte leukemia. Measured with immunoSEQ multiplex PCR; TCRdb has only the in-frame clones, and not every one. The data hold about 48,000 clones, with around 70% observed a single time. Sequenced input: CD4+ T cells from blood buffy coats. This receptor was identified in a human donor in good health.

Here the CDR3 DNA reads TGTGCCAGTAGTAAGCAGGCGGGAAATCAGCCCCAGCATTTT. Its protein is CASSKQAGNQPQHF. J is TRBJ1-5 and V is TRBV19; the D is unclear. The V gene's germline CDR1 is LNHDA and CDR2 SQIVND (reference sequence). The ends were cut back, 4 bases at V and 4 bases at J, with 11 bases in the middle. This CDR3 contains 14 residues.